These T cell receptor beta chains were read from a single sample in a study of blood T cells in healthy people across ages. MiXCR, run by TCRdb on the 5' RACE reads, gives a single entry per CDR3 protein. The sample records some 700,000 distinct CDR3 sequences, around a fifth being singletons. What was sequenced was blood. Source of these receptors: a man between 65 and 80 years old in good health. CDR3s include the opening cysteine and the closing phenylalanine or tryptophan. The D gene is left open where the match is weak. The size field is filled for only some rows; it gives once, few, many or a size class.

d_gene,v_gene,abundance,j_gene,CDR3aa,CDR3nt
.,TRBV4-1,few,TRBJ2-1,CASSQDPGGRVNEQFF,TGCGCCAGCAGCCAAGACCCGGGCGGGCGGGTCAATGAGCAGTTCTTC
.,TRBV20-1,few,TRBJ2-5,CSAPRQNLEGETQYF,TGCAGTGCCCCCCGACAGAACCTGGAGGGAGAGACCCAGTACTTC
TRBD2,TRBV5-1,few,TRBJ2-3,CASSLGLAELGTQYF,TGCGCCAGCAGCTTGGGACTAGCGGAACTCGGTACGCAGTATTTT
.,TRBV29-1,.,TRBJ1-2,CSVEDASYGYTF,TGCAGCGTGGAAGACGCCTCCTATGGCTACACCTTC
.,TRBV21-1,few,TRBJ2-1,CAGSNIGEGWYNEQFF,TGTGCCGGCAGCAACATCGGGGAGGGGTGGTACAATGAGCAGTTCTTC
.,TRBV12-3/TRBV12-4,few,TRBJ2-7,CASSLLQGGSYEQYF,TGTGCCAGCAGTTTATTACAGGGTGGGTCCTACGAGCAGTACTTC
.,TRBV12-3/TRBV12-4,.,TRBJ1-1,CASSSQAGTEAFF,TGTGCCAGCAGCTCACAGGCCGGCACTGAAGCTTTCTTT
.,TRBV7-9,.,TRBJ1-2,CASSQPGQEGSLSGYTF,TGTGCCAGCAGTCAGCCGGGGCAGGAGGGCTCTTTGAGCGGCTACACCTTC
TRBD2,TRBV7-2,.,TRBJ2-1,CASSSGSGTSVAGGQFF,TGTGCCAGCAGCTCGGGATCAGGGACTAGCGTCGCCGGGGGGCAGTTCTTC
TRBD1,TRBV5-1,few,TRBJ1-5,CASSSGQDNQPQHF,TGCGCCAGCAGCTCAGGACAGGACAATCAGCCCCAGCATTTT
TRBD1,TRBV18,few,TRBJ1-5,CASSPPGQGIQPQHF,TGTGCCAGCTCACCACCGGGACAGGGAATTCAGCCCCAGCATTTT
TRBD1,TRBV5-1,.,TRBJ2-7,CASSTLRTGDEQYF,TGCGCCAGCAGCACGCTCAGGACAGGGGATGAGCAGTACTTC
TRBD1,TRBV7-9,few,TRBJ1-4,CASSLEGAANEKLFF,TGTGCCAGCAGCTTGGAGGGGGCGGCTAATGAAAAACTGTTTTTT
TRBD2,TRBV7-2,few,TRBJ2-1,CAGSPRTSGSYNEQFF,TGTGCCGGCAGCCCGCGGACTAGCGGCTCCTACAATGAGCAGTTCTTC
.,TRBV6-2/TRBV6-3,few,TRBJ2-4,CASSTPDRKNIQYF,TGTGCCAGCAGTACACCGGACAGAAAAAACATTCAGTACTTC
.,TRBV20-1,many,TRBJ2-3,CSAPDRPSTDTQYF,TGCAGTGCTCCCGACAGACCCAGCACAGATACGCAGTATTTT
TRBD2,TRBV7-2,few,TRBJ2-3,CASSTGLASDTQYF,TGTGCCAGCAGCACGGGACTAGCCTCGGATACGCAGTATTTT
.,TRBV6-1,.,TRBJ2-7,CASISRVLSYEQYF,TGTGCCAGCATATCAAGGGTATTATCCTACGAGCAGTACTTC
.,TRBV5-1,.,TRBJ2-3,CASSLAIGTDTQYF,TGCGCCAGCAGCTTGGCCATCGGCACAGATACGCAGTATTTT
TRBD1,TRBV28,.,TRBJ1-1,CASSTRGRGTEAFF,TGTGCCAGCAGTACAAGGGGGCGAGGAACTGAAGCTTTCTTT
TRBD2,TRBV9,.,TRBJ2-1,CASSVVWTSGISGNEQFF,TGTGCCAGCAGCGTAGTTTGGACTAGCGGGATCTCAGGCAATGAGCAGTTCTTC
.,TRBV5-1,.,TRBJ1-3,CASSLGDGGGVNTIYF,TGCGCCAGCAGCTTGGGAGACGGTGGAGGGGTAAACACCATATATTTT
TRBD2,TRBV5-1,.,TRBJ2-1,CASSFLTSGGNYPVEQFF,TGCGCCAGCAGCTTCCTGACTAGCGGGGGAAACTACCCCGTAGAGCAGTTCTTC